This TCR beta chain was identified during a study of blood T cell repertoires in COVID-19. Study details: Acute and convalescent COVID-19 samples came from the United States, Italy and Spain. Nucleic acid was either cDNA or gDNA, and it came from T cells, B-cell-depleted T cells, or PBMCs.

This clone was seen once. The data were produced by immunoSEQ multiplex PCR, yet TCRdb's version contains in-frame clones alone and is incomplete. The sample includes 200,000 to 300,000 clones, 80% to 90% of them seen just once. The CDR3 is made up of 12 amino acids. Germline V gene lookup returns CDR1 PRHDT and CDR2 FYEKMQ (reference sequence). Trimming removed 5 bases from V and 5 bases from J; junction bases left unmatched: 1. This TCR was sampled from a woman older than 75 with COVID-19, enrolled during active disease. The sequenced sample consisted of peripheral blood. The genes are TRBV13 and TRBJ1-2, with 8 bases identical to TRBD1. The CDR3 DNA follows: TGTGCCAGCAGCCGACAGGGGTATGGCTACACCTTC. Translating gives CASSRQGYGYTF.